This T cell receptor (beta chain) was sequenced for a study of neurological immune-mediated disorders. Study-level points and caveats: The study found the most TCR clonal expansion in HTLV-1-associated myelopathy and the least in multiple sclerosis, below healthy controls.

TCRdb recomputed calls from the 5' RACE reads with MiXCR, one row per CDR3 protein. The table has tens of thousands of distinct CDR3 sequences, approximately 5.4% seen once. CDR1 SGHRS and CDR2 YFSETQ come from the germline V gene. The CDR3 loop spans 12 amino acids. In its sample, this clonotype is medium-sized. The antigen remains undetermined. Germline is not matched at one junction end, which may reflect a read error. Among the participants, healthy controls were blood bank volunteers in Maryland, USA. Sorted libraries were made with about a million CD4+ or CD8+ T cells. The sample consisted of CD4+ T cells from blood. This TCR was sampled from a woman between 50 and 59 years old in good health. J is TRBJ2-4 and V is TRBV5-1, with 8 nucleotides matching TRBD1. CDR3 DNA sequence: TGCGCCAGCAGCCCTGGACAGGGAGGTCGGCACTTC. Residues: CASSPGQGGRHF. Combining the CDR3 with reference TRBV5-1 and TRBJ2-4 gives the whole variable domain KAGVTQTPRYLIKTRGQQVTLSCSPISGHRSVSWYQQTPGQGLQFLFEYFSETQRNKGNFPGRFSGRQFSNSRSEMNVSTLELGDSALYLCASSPGQGGRHFGAGTRLSVL.